This T cell receptor (beta chain) originates from a study of beta chain features in type 1 diabetes. Whole-study context: In age, gender and cell yields, patients were similar to healthy donors.

Of the isolated RNA, all was reverse transcribed, and so the sequenced material was expressed TCRB transcripts. Assay: immunoSEQ multiplex PCR; the TCRdb copy retains only in-frame clones and omits some. The repertoire has 120,000 to 150,000 clones, around 13% of them found once; the top ten carry under 1.5%. General observations from the study: TCRB CDR3s were moderately but significantly shorter in Type 1 diabetes patients in all four CD4+ subsets. Compared with healthy donors, patients appeared to share more similar naive, central memory and regulatory TCRB repertoires.

A few counts support this clone. What it recognizes is unknown. Germline trimming cut 10 bases from V and 5 bases from J; bases unmatched to any gene: 9. This CDR3 contains 14 residues. CDR1 is ENHRY, CDR2 SYGVKD, per germline. The rearrangement links TRBV10-3 to TRBJ1-5; 9 bases map to TRBD1. The source is a man younger than 35 with type 1 diabetes. The sequencing sample was made of central memory CD4+ T cells from blood. Written as DNA, the CDR3 is TGTGCCACCAAGGGACAGGGTGAAGATCAGCCCCAGCATTTT. Amino acid sequence: CATKGQGEDQPQHF.